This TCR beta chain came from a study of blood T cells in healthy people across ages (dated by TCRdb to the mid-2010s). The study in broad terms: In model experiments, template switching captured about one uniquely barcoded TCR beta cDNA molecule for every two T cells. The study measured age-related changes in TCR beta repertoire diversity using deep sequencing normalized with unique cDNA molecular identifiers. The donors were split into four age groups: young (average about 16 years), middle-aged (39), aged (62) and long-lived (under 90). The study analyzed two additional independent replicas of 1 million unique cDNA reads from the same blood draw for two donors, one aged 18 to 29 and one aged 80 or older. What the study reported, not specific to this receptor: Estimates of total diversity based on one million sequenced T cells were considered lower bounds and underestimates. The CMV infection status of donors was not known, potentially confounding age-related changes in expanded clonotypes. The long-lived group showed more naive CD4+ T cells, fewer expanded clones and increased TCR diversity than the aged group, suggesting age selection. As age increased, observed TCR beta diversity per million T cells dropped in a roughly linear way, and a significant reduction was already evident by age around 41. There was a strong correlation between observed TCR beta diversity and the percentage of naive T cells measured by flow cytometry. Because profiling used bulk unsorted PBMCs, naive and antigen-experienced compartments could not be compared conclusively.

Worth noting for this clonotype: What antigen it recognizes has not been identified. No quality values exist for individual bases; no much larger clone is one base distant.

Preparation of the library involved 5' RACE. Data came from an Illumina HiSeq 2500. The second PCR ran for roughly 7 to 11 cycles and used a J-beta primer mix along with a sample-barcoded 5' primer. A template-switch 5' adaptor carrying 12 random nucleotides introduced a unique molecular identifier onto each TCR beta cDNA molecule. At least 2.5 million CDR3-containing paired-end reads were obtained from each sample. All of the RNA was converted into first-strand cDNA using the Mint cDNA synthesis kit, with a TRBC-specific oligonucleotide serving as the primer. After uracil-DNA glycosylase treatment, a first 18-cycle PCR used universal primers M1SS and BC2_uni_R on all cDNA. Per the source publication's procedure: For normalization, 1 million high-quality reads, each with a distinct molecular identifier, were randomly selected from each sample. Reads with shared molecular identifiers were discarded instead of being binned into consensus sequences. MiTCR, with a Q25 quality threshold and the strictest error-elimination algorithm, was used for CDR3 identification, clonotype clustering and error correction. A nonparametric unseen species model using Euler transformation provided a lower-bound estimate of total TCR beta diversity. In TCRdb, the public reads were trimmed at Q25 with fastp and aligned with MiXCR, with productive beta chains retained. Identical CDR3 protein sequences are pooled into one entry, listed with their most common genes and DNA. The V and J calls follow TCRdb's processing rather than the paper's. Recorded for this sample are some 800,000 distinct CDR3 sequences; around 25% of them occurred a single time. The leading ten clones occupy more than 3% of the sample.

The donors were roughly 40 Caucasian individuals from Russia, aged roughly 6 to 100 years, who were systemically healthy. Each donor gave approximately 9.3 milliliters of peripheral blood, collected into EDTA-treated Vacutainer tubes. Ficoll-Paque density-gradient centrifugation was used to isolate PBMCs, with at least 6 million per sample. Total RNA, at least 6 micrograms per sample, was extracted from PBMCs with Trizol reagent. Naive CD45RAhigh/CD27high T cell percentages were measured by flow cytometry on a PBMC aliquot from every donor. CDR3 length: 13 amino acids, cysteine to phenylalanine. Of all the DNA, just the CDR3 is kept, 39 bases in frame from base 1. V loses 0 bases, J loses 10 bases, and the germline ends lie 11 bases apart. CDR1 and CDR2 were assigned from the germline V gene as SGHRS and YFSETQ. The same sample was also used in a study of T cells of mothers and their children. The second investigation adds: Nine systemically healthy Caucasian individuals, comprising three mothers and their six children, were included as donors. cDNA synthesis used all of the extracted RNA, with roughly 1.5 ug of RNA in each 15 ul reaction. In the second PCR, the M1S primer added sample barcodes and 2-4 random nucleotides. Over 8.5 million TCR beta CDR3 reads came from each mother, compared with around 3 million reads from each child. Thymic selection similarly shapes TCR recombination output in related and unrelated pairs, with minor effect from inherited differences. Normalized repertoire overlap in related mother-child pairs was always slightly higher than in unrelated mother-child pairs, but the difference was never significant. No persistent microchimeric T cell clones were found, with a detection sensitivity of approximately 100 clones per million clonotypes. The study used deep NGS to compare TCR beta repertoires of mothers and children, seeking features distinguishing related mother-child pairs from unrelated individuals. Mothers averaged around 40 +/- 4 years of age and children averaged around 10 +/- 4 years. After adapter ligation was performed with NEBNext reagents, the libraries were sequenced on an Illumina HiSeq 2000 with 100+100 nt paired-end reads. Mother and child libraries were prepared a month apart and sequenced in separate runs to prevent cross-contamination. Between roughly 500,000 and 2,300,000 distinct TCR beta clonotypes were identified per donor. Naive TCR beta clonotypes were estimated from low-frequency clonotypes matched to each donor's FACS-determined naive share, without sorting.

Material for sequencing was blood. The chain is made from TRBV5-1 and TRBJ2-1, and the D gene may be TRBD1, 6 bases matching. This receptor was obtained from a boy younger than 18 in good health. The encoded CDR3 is CASSLALQGEQFF. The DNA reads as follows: TGCGCCAGCAGCTTGGCCTTACAGGGAGAGCAGTTCTTC.